What follows is one T cell receptor (beta chain) and its context. How the authors handled the data: By means of reference gene primer amplification, nucleated cell counts were estimated. Profiled with immunoSEQ multiplex PCR; TCRdb holds only in-frame clones, not every one. D and trimming come from the DNA, and the V and J calls and clone size come from that table. The table records a few hundred thousand clones, 75% to 90% of them present only once. The data belong to a study of blood T cell repertoires in COVID-19. At the level of the study: T cells, B-cell-depleted T cells, or PBMCs supplied cDNA or gDNA.

The CDR3 runs 18 residues. V trimming: 5 bases; J trimming: 7 bases; junction bases outside the gene matches: 15. CDR1 and CDR2 (germline): KGHDR, SFDVKD. The gene calls are TRBV24-1 and TRBJ1-4, with 10 bases aligning to TRBD1. The sequencing input was PBMCs or T cells enriched from blood (not recorded which). This sequence was found in a middle-aged woman who had recovered from COVID-19. CDR3 coding DNA: TGTGCCACCAGTGCCCACCCGGGACAGGGGACGGTCGCTGAAAAACTGTTTTTT. Translated, it gives CATSAHPGQGTVAEKLFF.